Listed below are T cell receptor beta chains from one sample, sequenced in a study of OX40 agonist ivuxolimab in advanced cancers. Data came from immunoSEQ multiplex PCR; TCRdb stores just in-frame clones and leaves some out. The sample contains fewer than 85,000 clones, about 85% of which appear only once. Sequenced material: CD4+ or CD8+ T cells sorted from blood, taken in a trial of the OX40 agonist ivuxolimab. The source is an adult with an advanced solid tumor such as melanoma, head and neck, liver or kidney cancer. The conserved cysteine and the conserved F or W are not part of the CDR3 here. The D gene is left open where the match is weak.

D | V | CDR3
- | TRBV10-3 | AISDGGTNTIY
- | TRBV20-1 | SARQALEAF
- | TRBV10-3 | AINEGVRADTQY
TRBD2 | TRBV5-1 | ASSSGGGTDTQY
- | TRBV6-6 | ASSLKGQPQH
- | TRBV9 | ASSDGRQGYGYT
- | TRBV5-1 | ASSAPSGVNTEAF
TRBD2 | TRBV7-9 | ASSLWASGSDEQY
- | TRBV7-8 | ASSLAPGAVNEKLF
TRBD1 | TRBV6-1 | AIGQGAIRTDTQY
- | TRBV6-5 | ASSNPGAGQY
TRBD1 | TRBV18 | ASSRDSYNEQF
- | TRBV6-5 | ASSENGEAF
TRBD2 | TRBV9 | ASSVVASGGRGGTGELF
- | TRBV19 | ASSRALQETQY
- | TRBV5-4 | ASSLGGRQNSPLH
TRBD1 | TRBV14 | ASRKTGEASPLH
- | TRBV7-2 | ASSKVPDSPSKF
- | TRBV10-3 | AISEEYSNQPQH
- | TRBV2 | ASSDGGSGTQY
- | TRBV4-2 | ASSQDKGADTQY
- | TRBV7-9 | ASSLEVGSSYNSPLH
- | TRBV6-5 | ASSDYLGYEQY
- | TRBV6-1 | ASNPPGGAKNIQY
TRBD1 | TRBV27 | ASGTDRIVGYT
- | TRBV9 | ASSPLQGNTEAF
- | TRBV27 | ASSLLGRAF
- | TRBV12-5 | ASGPQWNTEAF
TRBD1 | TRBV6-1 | ASSEDRGQEANYGYT
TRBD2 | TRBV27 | ASSGLAGSYEQY
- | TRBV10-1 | ASSEEGGTDTQY
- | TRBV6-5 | ASSYASSGNTIY
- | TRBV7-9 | ASSLVLGRNNEQF
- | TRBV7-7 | ASSQSPGGQETQY
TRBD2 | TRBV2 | ASSQRLAGYNEQF
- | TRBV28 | ASSKGLGYGYT
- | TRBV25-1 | ASSGWRTEAF
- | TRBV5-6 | ASSGIQGNIQY
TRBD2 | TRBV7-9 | ASSLTRGRGGNEQF
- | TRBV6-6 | ASSHNSNQPQH
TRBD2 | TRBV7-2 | ASSTRLAQVDTQY
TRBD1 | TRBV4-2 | ASSQDRQGLNEKLF
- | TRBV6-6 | ASSYTQGSEQY
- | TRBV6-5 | ASSYLGRLYGYT
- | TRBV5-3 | ARSDPDRPPDTQY
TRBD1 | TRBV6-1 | ASSQGTGGSNQPQH
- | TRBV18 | ASSPPRGGEETQY
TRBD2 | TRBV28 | ASSAVSGRVSYEQY
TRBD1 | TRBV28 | ASRNRGNTGELF
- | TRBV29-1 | SVWGDHYGYT
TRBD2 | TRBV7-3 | AGEGLSAQY
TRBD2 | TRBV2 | ASKRGSGFQETQY
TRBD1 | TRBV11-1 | ASSSPPGGNEQF
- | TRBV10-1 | ASSGNRGTEAF
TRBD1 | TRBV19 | ASSNGQEGQPQH
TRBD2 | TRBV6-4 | ASSLAVNTGELF
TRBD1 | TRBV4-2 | ASSQGQGLGYGYT